This TCR beta chain was obtained from a study of response to subunit inactivated influenza vaccine. TCRdb redid the calling of the RT-PCR reads with MiXCR, one entry per CDR3 protein. Among around 790,000 distinct CDR3 sequences, roughly 20% were seen once, and the ten largest hold about 10%. There are a few counts of this clonotype. Deletions cut 5 bases from V and 2 bases from J, with 13 bases between. CDR3 length: 14 residues. The sequencing used PBMCs from blood, collected less than 6 days after vaccination. The clonotype originates from a man aged 50 to 60 who received an inactivated influenza vaccine. V and J are TRBV12-3 or TRBV12-4 and TRBJ2-7; no firm D call. The CDR3 protein is CASSHTTKTYEQYF. The CDR3 DNA sequence: TGTGCCAGCAGTCATACTACAAAAACCTACGAGCAGTACTTC.